The next 19 T cell receptor beta chains were all read from a single sample in a study of tumor-infiltrating lymphocytes in glioblastoma multiforme. TCRB libraries came from RNA via three nested multiplex PCR rounds. TCRdb processed the multiplex PCR reads anew with MiXCR; each CDR3 protein has one entry. The table includes some 15,000 distinct CDR3 sequences, around 70% detected once. The sequencing sample was made of brain tumor tissue. The receptors derive from a male donor with glioblastoma.

J is TRBJ1-2 and V is TRBV20-1, with D maybe TRBD1 (6 bases). There are 13 residues in the CDR3. Per the germline V gene, CDR1 is DFQATT and CDR2 is SNEGSKA (reference sequence). The V and J ends lost 6 bases and 3 bases respectively, with 14 bases between them. The CDR3, as DNA: TGCAGTGCAGGGGTCAGGGGAGACTATGGCTACACCTTC. Its protein product is CSAGVRGDYGYTF.

A remark on this clonotype: One end of the junction fails to match germline, which may point to a read error. The chain has TRBV11-2 and TRBJ2-1, with D possibly matching TRBD1 (6 bases). Germline V gene data show CDR1 as SGHAT and CDR2 as FQNNGV. CDR3 length equals 12 residues. Here the CDR3 DNA reads TGTGGCAGCTTAGATAGGGGGAATGAGCAGTTCTTC. The encoded protein is CGSLDRGNEQFF.

This rearrangement joins TRBV4-3 to TRBJ2-2; TRBD2 matches at 8 bases. With V trimmed by 0 bases and J by 6 bases, 3 bases remained unmatched. Germline V CDR1 and CDR2: LGHNA, YSLEER. The length of the CDR3 is 15 residues. CDR3 DNA: TGCGCCAGCAGCCAAGAGACGGGAGGGCCCGGGGAGCTGTTTTTT. Amino acids: CASSQETGGPGELFF.

To note about this clonotype: Because it lacks the conserved phenylalanine or tryptophan at the end, this CDR3 is likely a read error. The chain has TRBV7-9 and TRBJ2-7, with 7 positions matching TRBD2. This CDR3 comprises 13 residues. Germline V gene lookup returns CDR1 SEHNR and CDR2 FQNEAQ (reference sequence). Here the CDR3 reads CAISLAGSGEQYL. The CDR3 DNA reads as TGTGCCATCAGCTTAGCGGGCAGCGGCGAGCAGTACCTC.

To note about this clonotype: One end of the junction does not line up with germline, which may come from a read error. The chain has TRBV11-1 and TRBJ2-2; the D gene could be TRBD1 or TRBD2 (5 bases each). Germline CDR1 is SGHAT and CDR2 is FQDESV (reference sequence). The length of the CDR3 is 15 residues. CDR3 sequence reads: CASSLTAMDTGELFF. The CDR3 DNA reads as TGTGCCAGCAGCTTGACGGCGATGGACACCGGGGAGCTCTTTTTT.

This chain connects TRBV5-1 to TRBJ2-1; D may be TRBD1 or TRBD2 (5 bases each). The CDR3 sequence is 15 residues long. Per the germline V gene, CDR1 is SGHRS and CDR2 is YFSETQ. With 6 bases removed from V and 2 bases from J, the gap between germline ends came to 15 bases. The DNA of the CDR3 is TGCGCCAGCACCGCCGGGGCAAAAACCTACAATGAGCAGTTCTTC. This gives the protein CASTAGAKTYNEQFF. Drawing the rest from reference TRBV5-1 and TRBJ2-1, the complete variable domain is KAGVTQTPRYLIKTRGQQVTLSCSPISGHRSVSWYQQTPGQGLQFLFEYFSETQRNKGNFPGRFSGRQFSNSRSEMNVSTLELGDSALYLCASTAGAKTYNEQFFGPGTRLTVL.

The V call is TRBV20-1, the J call TRBJ2-1; D might be TRBD1 or TRBD2, each matching 5 bases. The CDR3 covers 16 residues. V dropped 1 base and J dropped 0 bases, with 13 bases sitting between them. Germline values: CDR1 DFQATT, CDR2 SNEGSKA (reference sequence). CDR3 amino acids: CSARGQGVGSYNEQFF. CDR3 sequence (DNA): TGCAGTGCTAGAGGTCAGGGAGTAGGCTCCTACAATGAGCAGTTCTTC.

This clonotype was detected many times. The J gene is TRBJ2-1, the V gene TRBV24-1, with D possibly being TRBD2 (6 bases). The V end lost 5 bases, the J end lost 7 bases, and 14 bases lay between the germline ends. Germline values: CDR1 KGHDR, CDR2 SFDVKD. The CDR3 extends over 14 amino acids. The CDR3 nucleotides are TGTGCCACCAGTGGAGCGGGCATCTTTAATGAGCAGTTCTTC. Translated: CATSGAGIFNEQFF.

This clonotype was recorded only once. Compared with germline, one end of the junction differs, possibly owing to a read error. The J gene is TRBJ1-1, the V gene TRBV7-9; possible D gene TRBD1, 5 bases. CDR1 is SEHNR, CDR2 FQNEAQ, per germline (reference sequence). The CDR3 extends over 16 amino acids. The CDR3 here is CASSLEQEPLDTEAFF. The DNA of the CDR3 is TGTGCCAGCAGCTTAGAACAGGAACCCCTGGACACTGAAGCCTTCTTT.

Details on this clonotype: Since the CDR3 does not end with the conserved phenylalanine or tryptophan, this likely comes from a read error. No DNA is shown, since the ends of the CDR3 on it are uncertain; the CDR3 is the one TCRdb lists. The chain couples TRBV20-1 to TRBJ2-7; TRBD2, as called in the table, went unchecked against the DNA. The CDR3 spans 14 amino acids, including both terminal residues. Germline V gives CDR1 DFQATT, CDR2 SNEGSKA (reference sequence). This chain's CDR3 is CSARDRGSALHLDY.

In its sample, this clonotype was seen many times. The rearrangement uses TRBV11-2 and TRBJ2-7; the D gene could be TRBD1 or TRBD2 (5 bases each). There are 15 residues in the CDR3. Germline V gene sequence: CDR1 SGHAT, CDR2 FQNNGV. The V end lost 4 bases, the J end lost 3 bases, and 16 bases lay between the germline ends. This CDR3 is CASSSPGAFGYEQYF. The CDR3 DNA reads TGTGCCAGCAGCTCTCCCGGGGCCTTCGGCTACGAGCAGTACTTC. Filled out from reference TRBV11-2 and TRBJ2-7, the complete variable domain reads EAGVAQSPRYKIIEKRQSVAFWCNPISGHATLYWYQQILGQGPKLLIQFQNNGVVDDSQLPKDRFSAERLKGVDSTLKIQPAKLEDSAVYLCASSSPGAFGYEQYFGPGTRLTVT.

The J gene is TRBJ1-2, the V gene TRBV12-3 or TRBV12-4; D is perhaps TRBD1 (5 bases). The CDR3 has 13 residues. Trimming took 6 bases from V and 1 from J, leaving 9 bases between them. The CDR3 DNA reads as TGTGCCAGCAGCCGGGGCAGTAACTATGGCTACACCTTC. This gives the protein CASSRGSNYGYTF.

The chain joins TRBV5-1 to TRBJ2-4; possibly TRBD2 for D (6 bases). The ends were cut back, 0 bases at V and 12 bases at J, with 22 bases in the middle. Looked up from germline, CDR1 is SGHRS and CDR2 is YFSETQ. The CDR3 has 16 amino acids. The CDR3 nucleotides read TGCGCCAGCAGCTTGGCCGGGGGTAACTCTCGTGGTGATCAGTACTTC. It encodes CASSLAGGNSRGDQYF.

This rearrangement joins TRBV11-2 to TRBJ2-2, with D uncertain. CDR3 size: 15 residues. Germline V gene sequence: CDR1 SGHAT, CDR2 FQNNGV. Trimming cost V 0 bases and J 0 bases, with 5 bases left between them. The CDR3 nucleotides are TGTGCCAGCAGCTTAGACCTTACGAACACCGGGGAGCTGTTTTTT. Amino acid sequence: CASSLDLTNTGELFF.

This chain uses TRBV5-4 with TRBJ2-7, with 8 positions matching TRBD1. V lost 0 bases, J lost 7 bases, and 6 bases stayed unmatched. The CDR3 has 14 residues. In germline, CDR1 is SGHNT, CDR2 YYREEE (reference sequence). CDR3 residues: CASSLGTGSREQYF. The CDR3 DNA reads TGTGCCAGCAGCTTGGGGACAGGGTCGAGAGAGCAGTACTTC.

This clonotype counts as medium-sized. This CDR3 is CASSPQGHEQYF. CDR3 bases: TGTGCCAGCAGTCCTCAGGGGCACGAGCAGTACTTC. The chain is built from TRBV28 and TRBJ2-7, with D tentatively TRBD1 (6 bases). Trimming shortened V by 5 bases and J by 5 bases, and 10 bases separated the two germline ends. The CDR3 sequence is 12 residues long. Germline CDR1 MDHEN, CDR2 SYDVKM.

The chain has TRBV20-1 and TRBJ1-6; no definite D call. V lost 0 bases to trimming and J lost 1 base, with 10 bases between them. The CDR3 contains 16 residues. Germline V lookup: CDR1 DFQATT, CDR2 SNEGSKA (reference sequence). CDR3 in amino acids: CSARDPGGSYNSPLHF. CDR3 DNA: TGCAGTGCTAGAGATCCGGGCGGATCCTATAATTCACCCCTCCACTTT.

V is TRBV11-2 and J is TRBJ2-7, with 10 bases that match TRBD1. The CDR3 runs to 16 residues. CDR1 and CDR2 from the germline V gene are SGHAT and FQNNGV. Unmatched junction bases numbered 8, after V lost 4 bases and J lost 2 bases. The CDR3 nucleotides are TGTGCCAGCAGCTCGGACAGGGGGACTTCGACCTACGAGCAGTACTTC. It translates to CASSSDRGTSTYEQYF.

The gene calls are TRBV6-6 and TRBJ1-5; D might be TRBD1 (6 bases). Trimming removed 6 bases from V and 5 bases from J, with 8 bases in between. The CDR3 spans 12 residues. Germline V lookup: CDR1 MNHNY, CDR2 SVGAGI (reference sequence). CDR3 region: CASSNRDQPQHF. DNA for the CDR3: TGTGCCAGCAGCAACAGGGATCAGCCCCAGCATTTT.